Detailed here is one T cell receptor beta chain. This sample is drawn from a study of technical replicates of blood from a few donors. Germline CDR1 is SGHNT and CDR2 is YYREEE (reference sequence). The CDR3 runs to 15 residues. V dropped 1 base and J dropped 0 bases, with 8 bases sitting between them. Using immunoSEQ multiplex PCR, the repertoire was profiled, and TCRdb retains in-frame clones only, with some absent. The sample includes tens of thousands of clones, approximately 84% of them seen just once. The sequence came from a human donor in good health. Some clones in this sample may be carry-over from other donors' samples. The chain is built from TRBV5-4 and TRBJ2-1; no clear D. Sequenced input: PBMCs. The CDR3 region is CASSLNSGSYNEQFF. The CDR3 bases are TGTGCCAGCAGCTTGAACTCAGGCTCCTACAATGAGCAGTTCTTC.